This T cell receptor beta chain was retrieved from a study of shared clonotypes between healthy human individuals (dated by TCRdb to the early 2020s). For the study in its entirety: A few men and a couple of women, aged 18 to 49 years, made up the cohort. For each donor, three plates each were used for CD4 naive and CD4 memory, two plates were used for CD8 naive, and one plate was used for CD8 memory. To estimate repertoire size and how much clonotype sharing occurs between individuals, the study deeply sequenced the blood TCR repertoires of five or six healthy adults. Different laboratories and diverse techniques were used to prepare libraries and sequence TCR repertoires, to increase sequencing depth and limit assay-specific biases. Per donor, leukapheresis produced somewhere between about 0.94 and 9.5 billion PBMCs.

For the CD8 naive samples, CD45RO-negative cells were positively selected for CCR7, yielding a CD45RA+CCR7+ population from which TemRA cells were excluded. The donors were healthy, HIV-negative adults who had no recently reported acute infections or vaccinations. Every donor was a Caucasian adult residing in Nashville, Tennessee, USA. Blood was collected by leukapheresis, and PBMCs were isolated by Ficoll-Histopaque density gradient centrifugation and then cryopreserved in liquid nitrogen vapor phase. Analytical flow cytometry was used to check the purity and quantity of every magnetically sorted T cell population. Each sorted fraction had its genomic DNA isolated and then quantified by UV absorbance on a Nanodrop 2000c. Trimming removed 6 bases from V and 4 bases from J, leaving 24 bases between the germline ends. The CDR3 has 17 amino acids, counting the end cysteine and phenylalanine. The entry retains the CDR3 DNA only, 51 bases that are in frame from base 1. The germline V gene encodes CDR1 SEHNR and CDR2 FQNEAQ (reference sequence).

The study at large found these results: Clonotypes shared by all four sorted-subset donors showed higher generation probabilities than non-shared clonotypes. Sampling was restricted to blood, and TCR repertoires in tissue are likely to differ from TCR repertoires in blood. Estimated clonotype richness was generally larger for naive than for memory subsets. Pairwise subsampling indicated that sequencing depth was expected to affect the degree of clonotype sharing among donors. Rarefaction of sorted-subset datasets indicated incomplete sequencing despite the large sequencing depth. Because the study included a small number of donors, the genetic and exposure-history diversity represented was limited. Across a handful of donors, approximately 5% of naive CD4, 3.5% of naive CD8, approximately 2.5% of memory CD4, and approximately 0.4% of memory CD8 clonotypes were shared.

Using the deep immunoSEQ assay, multiplex PCR amplified TCR CDR3 regions from genomic DNA. Genomic DNA extracted from each cell subset was distributed evenly over all wells of several immunoSEQ 96-well plates, and each plate served as one replicate. For sorted subsets, each replicate PCR was loaded with 200 to 250 ng genomic DNA, equivalent to 25,000 to 30,000 T cell genomes. Purified libraries were measured with a Qubit 3.0 fluorometer, size-checked on a Bioanalyzer 2100, and measured again with the KAPA Library Quantification kit. Every immunoSEQ 96-well plate was sequenced on a separate single-read 150-cycle Illumina NextSeq 550 flow cell. The published analysis was carried out like this. The immunoSEQ output contained only junctional sequences without quality scores, so filtering could not match that applied to full-length reads. To assign V/J genes and CDR3, sequences were annotated using PyIR, a Python wrapper for IgBLAST v1.9, with IMGT germline references. Reads with weak V/J assignments (E-value above 1e-6), missing CDR3, stop codons, out-of-frame junctions, or ambiguous translated residues were removed. V3J clonotypes were defined by identical inferred V gene, J gene, and CDR3 amino acid sequence. To compute the percentage overlap between repertoires, the number of shared unique clonotypes was divided by the size of the smaller repertoire. Richness of each repertoire was evaluated using RTK rarefaction, the Chao1 estimator, and Recon v2.1 estimates of unobserved clonotypes. Generation probabilities were computed with OLGA for all TCRbeta clonotypes obtained by the gDNA method from a handful of donors. Held by TCRdb, this immuneACCESS table contains in-frame sequences only and omits some clones. Under half of the omission traces to an unresolved V gene where checked; the cause of the rest is unknown. The V and J calls and clone size were taken over from that table, and D and trimming were inferred from the DNA. Counted in this sample were nearly 2 million clones; just under 95% of them appeared once. The ten biggest clones cover roughly 1% of the sample.

About this clone itself: There is no known antigen for this receptor. Qualities for individual bases were not recorded, and no much larger clone is one base off.

The receptor chain draws on TRBV7-9 and TRBJ1-1, and possibly TRBD1, on 5 matching bases. Sequenced input: naive CD8+ T cells sorted from blood. The cell subset or site label on this specimen signifies: CD45RA+CCR7+. This receptor was obtained from a man aged 18 to 35 in good health. The CDR3 protein sequence reads: CASSFPGLGVRGTEAFF. The sequenced DNA: TGTGCCAGCAGTTTTCCGGGACTCGGTGTAAGGGGCACTGAAGCTTTCTTT.